The 3 T cell receptor beta chains below were found in one sample sequenced in a study of cytomegalovirus exposure and HLA in healthy donors. The primer mix had 60 Vbeta and 13 Jbeta primers. Assay used: immunoSEQ multiplex PCR; TCRdb lists only in-frame clones, some missing. The sample has tens of thousands of clones. The sequenced sample consisted of PBMCs. The receptor source for this set is a woman in her 40s in good health and CMV-seronegative.

The chain employs TRBV28 and TRBJ1-2; 7 bases align to TRBD1. The germline gives CDR1 MDHEN, CDR2 SYDVKM. CDR3 length: 14 amino acids. Trimming at V came to 3 bases and at J to 4 bases, leaving 5 bases not matched to a gene. The CDR3 here is CASSFMDRTYGYTF. The CDR3 DNA reads as TGTGCCAGCAGTTTTATGGACAGGACCTATGGCTACACCTTC.

V and J are TRBV30 and TRBJ2-1; 9 bases fit TRBD1. The germline V gene encodes CDR1 GTSNPN and CDR2 SVGIG (reference sequence). V lost 1 base and J lost 7; bases outside the gene matches: 2. This CDR3 has 13 residues. CDR3 coding DNA: TGTGCCTGGAGTGCAGACAGGGGGAATGAGCAGTTCTTC. Encoded protein: CAWSADRGNEQFF.

As to this clone: A junction boundary mismatches the germline segment, possibly from a read error. This chain uses TRBV18 with TRBJ2-5; 8 bases map to TRBD1. CDR3 length equals 15 residues. Germline assignment: CDR1 KGHSH and CDR2 LQKENI. CDR3 amino acids: CASSPTGGTEENQYF. The DNA of the CDR3 is TGTGCCAGCTCACCAACAGGGGGTACAGAAGAGAACCAGTACTTC.